The present T cell receptor (beta chain) was sequenced within a study of shared clonotypes between healthy human individuals. The naive CD8 population came from CD45RO-negative cells selected for CCR7, without terminally differentiated effector memory CD45RA+ cells. The V segment lost 7 bases and the J segment 2 bases; nucleotides outside the gene matches: 4. The CDR3 loop spans 13 amino acids. Germline V gene data show CDR1 as MDHEN and CDR2 as SYDVKM. This table comes from immunoSEQ multiplex PCR, and its TCRdb copy is limited to in-frame clones, with some not included. Here the sample spans about 2.2 million clones, approximately 92% being singletons.

J is TRBJ2-5 and V is TRBV28; 7 bases line up with TRBD2. Sequencing was performed on naive CD8+ T cells from PBMCs. The TCR was taken from a man aged 18-30 years in good health. Some clones in this sample may be carry-over from other donors' samples. CDR3 DNA sequence: TGTGCCAGCAAGGAGCGGGAACAAGAGACCCAGTACTTC. Translation gives CASKEREQETQYF. Drawing the rest from reference TRBV28 and TRBJ2-5, the complete variable domain is DVKVTQSSRYLVKRTGEKVFLECVQDMDHENMFWYRQDPGLGLRLIYFSYDVKMKEKGDIPEGYSVSREKKERFSLILESASTNQTSMYLCASKEREQETQYFGPGTRLLVL.